A selection of T cell receptor beta chains follows, all from one sample in a study of T cells in Graves' hyperthyroidism and ophthalmopathy. TCRdb processed the multiplex PCR reads anew with MiXCR; each CDR3 protein has one entry. The sample includes around 350,000 distinct CDR3 sequences, about 14% of them seen just once. The sequencing sample was made of blood. These TCRs come from a woman aged 30 to 39 with Graves' ophthalmopathy. The CDR3 runs from the conserved cysteine through the conserved F or W. Each record gives: CDR3 length, V gene, clone size, J gene, CDR3 protein. Clone size, where shown, is once, few, many, or a class for clones that have expanded.

15	TRBV11-2	few	TRBJ2-5	CASSFLIAGGETQYF
13	TRBV28	many	TRBJ1-5	CASSAGYSQPQHF
17	TRBV20-1	NA	TRBJ2-3	CSARDPASGGPTDTQYF
12	TRBV2	NA	TRBJ2-7	CATRTDAYEQYF
18	TRBV5-6	few	TRBJ2-3	CASSFRLAGSMSTDTQYF
14	TRBV4-2	few	TRBJ2-3	CASRNRGETDTQYF
14	TRBV3-1	many	TRBJ1-1	CASSKWTANTEAFF
16	TRBV3-1	many	TRBJ2-7	CASSQDPRDTYYEQYF
18	TRBV7-3	many	TRBJ1-2	CASSLRGRQGQEDYGYTF
12	TRBV6-1	NA	TRBJ2-2	CASRRPSGELFF
15	TRBV2	many	TRBJ1-5	CASSREGTLHQPQHF
14	TRBV5-1	NA	TRBJ2-7	CASSQARGENEQYF
16	TRBV27	NA	TRBJ2-2	CASSLLTGGNTGELFF
13	TRBV13	many	TRBJ2-5	CASSPGTTETQYF
13	TRBV28	many	TRBJ1-2	CASSSTGGRGYTF
16	TRBV27	many	TRBJ2-1	CASSPLWRESYNEQFF
15	TRBV20-1	many	TRBJ2-7	CSARDSQGETPEQYF
15	TRBV7-9	few	TRBJ1-5	CASSSGGGGNQPQHF
15	TRBV24-1	few	TRBJ2-3	CATSGRDRATDTQYF
15	TRBV2	many	TRBJ1-2	CASSEAHGQPYGYTF
15	TRBV6-5	many	TRBJ1-6	CASSYIQDSNSPLHF
16	TRBV12-3/TRBV12-4	NA	TRBJ2-1	CAVGLAGGGGYNEQFF
17	TRBV25-1	few	TRBJ2-3	CASSAKTSNPLGDTQYF
15	TRBV2	many	TRBJ2-1	CASSEGTGIFNEQFF
16	TRBV7-6	many	TRBJ2-3	CASSFSRGQSTDTQYF
18	TRBV6-5	many	TRBJ2-1	CASSYSGADESHHNEQFF
16	TRBV5-4	few	TRBJ2-2	CASSRSGGLSTGELFF
13	TRBV20-1	few	TRBJ2-1	CSGGRGGDNEQFF
14	TRBV19	NA	TRBJ2-7	CASEDRATSYEQYF
14	TRBV2	many	TRBJ1-4	CASRHRDGPEKLFF
16	TRBV20-1	NA	TRBJ1-1	CSARDRGAGANTEAFF
13	TRBV28	many	TRBJ2-3	CASSPPQTDTQYF
15	TRBV20-1	few	TRBJ1-4	CSARAQGASGEKLFF
11	TRBV20-1	many	TRBJ1-1	CSADRNTEAFF
17	TRBV6-1	few	TRBJ1-3	CASSLYRGPTPGNTIYF
15	TRBV19	NA	TRBJ2-1	CASSIVGTGGAWQFF
15	TRBV6-1	many	TRBJ2-7	CASSESEVDWYEQYF
15	TRBV9	few	TRBJ2-1	CASSVQEGTYNEQFF
15	TRBV20-1	NA	TRBJ2-7	CSAKSGTGDLYEQYF
15	TRBV4-1	many	TRBJ2-4	CASSQESWRGNIQYF
15	TRBV5-8	few	TRBJ1-1	CASSSARTGNTEAFF
16	TRBV14	many	TRBJ1-1	CASSQESGNLNTEAFF
16	TRBV7-9	many	TRBJ1-6	CASSRTSGDYNSPLHF
14	TRBV20-1	many	TRBJ1-6	CSASGTLSSSPLHF
18	TRBV5-4	NA	TRBJ2-1	CASSLPSGGAGWYNEQFF
15	TRBV28	many	TRBJ1-5	CASSRPEWGNQPQHF
19	TRBV20-1	many	TRBJ2-3	CSATFGTGLPYPGTDTQYF
15	TRBV3-1	many	TRBJ1-5	CASSQDSGPGSEKHF
13	TRBV12-3/TRBV12-4	many	TRBJ1-1	CASSLLGITEAFF
17	TRBV28	many	TRBJ1-2	CASSSAGPRVSSYRYTF
15	TRBV5-8	many	TRBJ1-5	CASSLEGGWNQPQHF
16	TRBV11-3	many	TRBJ2-1	CASRARLAGNPNEQFF
12	TRBV28	many	TRBJ2-1	CASSLRKDEQFF